Presented here are 5 T cell receptor beta chains from one specimen sequenced in a study of T-cell memory formation after mild COVID-19. TCRdb called the 5' RACE reads again in MiXCR, with one record for every CDR3 protein. There are about 250,000 distinct CDR3 sequences in the sample; around 17% occur only once, and about 23% lies in the top ten. Sequencing was done on a sample of PBMCs or a T cell subset sorted from them (not recorded which). These receptors were collected from a man between 18 and 29 years old who had mild COVID-19 (a few samples of this study predate the infection). Cell type and time point are not known.

The chain combines TRBV7-2 with TRBJ2-3; TRBD2 is a possible D gene (6 bases). V lost 4 bases to trimming and J lost 4 bases, with 18 bases between them. The length of the CDR3 is 16 residues. CDR1 SGHTA and CDR2 FQGNSA come from the germline V gene. CDR3 in amino acids: CASSSQGSGEPDTQYF. Written as DNA, the CDR3 is TGTGCCAGCAGCTCCCAAGGATCGGGGGAGCCAGATACGCAGTATTTT.

The chain is built from TRBV7-8 and TRBJ2-3; TRBD2 aligns across 16 bases. The germline CDR1 and CDR2 sequences are SGHVS and FQNEAQ. The CDR3 loop spans 18 amino acids. V shed 0 bases, J shed 2 bases, and the junction held 2 bases outside the gene matches. The CDR3 region is CASSLAGTSGGDTDTQYF. CDR3 sequence (DNA): TGTGCCAGCAGCTTAGCTGGGACTAGCGGGGGGGACACAGATACGCAGTATTTT. Full variable domain (remainder filled in from reference TRBV7-8 and TRBJ2-3): GAGVSQSPRYKVAKRGQDVALRCDPISGHVSLFWYQQALGQGPEFLTYFQNEAQLDKSGLPSDRFFAERPEGSVSTLKIQRTQQEDSAVYLCASSLAGTSGGDTDTQYFGPGTRLTVL.

V gene TRBV7-8 combines with J gene TRBJ2-3, with 8 bases lining up with TRBD2. Germline CDR1 and CDR2: SGHVS and FQNEAQ. Trimming took 1 base from V and 3 from J; bases not matched to a gene: 6. This CDR3 comprises 16 residues. DNA for the CDR3: TGTGCCAGCAGCTTAGTTCCAGCGGGGGCGACAGATACGCAGTATTTT. Its protein is CASSLVPAGATDTQYF.

The chain joins TRBV7-9 to TRBJ2-5; 7 bases fit TRBD1. The V and J ends lost 5 bases and 1 base, in that order; junction bases with no gene match: 10. The CDR3 totals 16 residues. From germline, CDR1 is SEHNR and CDR2 FQNEAQ (reference sequence). This chain's CDR3 is CASSPETGSLQETQYF. CDR3 coding DNA: TGTGCCAGCAGCCCGGAGACAGGGTCCCTCCAAGAGACCCAGTACTTC.

V and J are TRBV6-5 and TRBJ2-5, with TRBD2 matching over 15 bases. The germline V gene encodes CDR1 MNHEY and CDR2 SVGAGI. The CDR3 runs to 18 residues. The V segment lost 5 bases and the J segment 2 bases; nucleotides outside the gene matches: 9. CDR3 in amino acids: CASSRPGLAGGPQETQYF. The CDR3 DNA is TGTGCCAGCAGTCGCCCGGGACTAGCGGGGGGCCCGCAAGAGACCCAGTACTTC.